This is a list of T cell receptor beta chains from one sample in a study of metastatic and nonmetastatic thyroid tumors. TCRdb re-analyzed the PCR reads through MiXCR. The sample lists 12,000 or so clones, 12% occurring once. Sequenced sample: blood. Receptors originate from a female donor with papillary thyroid cancer or a benign thyroid nodule (not recorded which). Some clones in this sample may be carry-over from other donors' samples. The CDR3 runs from the conserved cysteine through the conserved F or W. The D gene is left open where the match is weak. For some rows the clone size is stated as once, few or many, or as a class when expanded; others skip it.

D | J | V | size | CDR3 | DNA
NA | TRBJ1-4 | TRBV6-1 | medium-sized | CASRSGGTNEKLFF | TGTGCCAGTCGGTCGGGCGGAACTAATGAAAAACTGTTTTTT
TRBD1 | TRBJ1-2 | TRBV6-2/TRBV6-3 | medium-sized | CASSPGQEYGYTF | TGTGCCAGCAGTCCTGGACAGGAGTATGGCTACACCTTC
NA | TRBJ2-5 | TRBV20-1 | many | CSARARQEYQETQYF | TGCAGTGCTAGGGCCCGTCAGGAATACCAAGAGACCCAGTACTTC
NA | TRBJ1-1 | TRBV19 | medium-sized | CASSIKGPNTEAFF | TGTGCCAGTAGTATCAAGGGGCCCAACACTGAAGCTTTCTTT
NA | TRBJ1-1 | TRBV2 | many | CASIRRTGGETEAFF | TGTGCCAGCATTAGGAGGACGGGAGGAGAGACTGAAGCTTTCTTT
TRBD1 | TRBJ2-2 | TRBV18 | medium-sized | CASSLDRATGELFF | TGTGCCAGCTCACTGGACAGGGCTACCGGGGAGCTGTTTTTT
NA | TRBJ1-1 | TRBV2 | medium-sized | CASSEGVNTEAFF | TGTGCCAGCAGTGAAGGGGTCAACACTGAAGCTTTCTTT
NA | TRBJ2-4 | TRBV6-1 | medium-sized | CASSSVGSLLAKNIQYF | TGTGCCAGCAGTTCGGTAGGGTCATTACTAGCCAAAAACATTCAGTACTTC
NA | TRBJ1-5 | TRBV7-2 | many | CASSFRSEWNQPQHF | TGTGCCAGCAGCTTTAGGTCAGAGTGGAATCAGCCCCAGCATTTT
TRBD1 | TRBJ1-3 | TRBV6-5 | few | CASSPTPGQGAPGNTIYF | TGTGCCAGCAGCCCCACCCCGGGACAGGGGGCGCCGGGAAACACCATATATTTT
NA | TRBJ1-2 | TRBV4-3 | few | CASSQERWYYGYTF | TGCGCCAGCAGCCAAGAGCGGTGGTACTATGGCTACACCTTC
NA | TRBJ1-1 | TRBV7-2 | many | CASRLKGGIVAEAFF | TGTGCCAGCAGACTAAAGGGGGGGATTGTAGCTGAAGCTTTCTTT
TRBD1 | TRBJ2-7 | TRBV5-1 | medium-sized | CASTPTGGGYEQYF | TGCGCCAGCACCCCGACAGGGGGCGGGTACGAGCAGTACTTC
TRBD2 | TRBJ2-7 | TRBV7-3 | medium-sized | CASSPTGTTDSYEQYF | TGTGCCAGCAGCCCAACCGGGACTACCGATTCCTACGAGCAGTACTTC
TRBD2 | TRBJ2-7 | TRBV5-5 | many | CASSLGPSGAYEQYF | TGTGCCAGCAGCTTGGGGCCTAGCGGAGCCTACGAGCAGTACTTC
TRBD2 | TRBJ2-7 | TRBV2 | medium-sized | CASTNLGGAYEQYF | TGTGCCAGCACGAACCTTGGGGGGGCCTACGAGCAGTACTTC
NA | TRBJ1-5 | TRBV30 | medium-sized | CAWSSGSNQPQHF | TGTGCCTGGAGTTCAGGGAGCAATCAGCCCCAGCATTTT
NA | TRBJ1-1 | TRBV2 | medium-sized | CASSAGDKMNTEAFF | TGTGCCAGCAGTGCTGGGGACAAGATGAACACTGAAGCTTTCTTT
NA | TRBJ1-1 | TRBV20-1 | many | CSAPPMGRNTEAFF | TGCAGTGCTCCCCCCATGGGGCGCAACACTGAAGCTTTCTTT
NA | TRBJ1-1 | TRBV12-3/TRBV12-4 | medium-sized | CASTPSGGNTEAFF | TGTGCCAGCACCCCCTCTGGGGGGAACACTGAAGCTTTCTTT
NA | TRBJ1-1 | TRBV4-1 | medium-sized | CASSQDAGNTEAFF | TGCGCCAGCAGCCAAGATGCAGGAAACACTGAAGCTTTCTTT
NA | TRBJ2-7 | TRBV4-1 | NA | CASSQERGSYYDQYF | TGCGCCAGCAGCCAAGAAAGGGGGTCTTACTACGATCAGTACTTC
NA | TRBJ1-2 | TRBV24-1 | NA | CATSEKSRGAYGYTF | TGTGCCACCAGTGAAAAGAGCAGGGGTGCCTATGGCTACACCTTC
NA | TRBJ2-5 | TRBV6-1 | many | CASSDALLDVWTFGETQYF | TGTGCCAGCAGTGATGCCCTGTTAGACGTCTGGACATTTGGGGAGACCCAGTACTTC
NA | TRBJ1-2 | TRBV5-1 | many | CASSLEGPLGGYTF | TGCGCCAGCAGCTTGGAGGGCCCCCTGGGGGGCTACACCTTC
TRBD1 | TRBJ1-4 | TRBV6-1 | many | CASSAPPGQGKTNEKLFF | TGTGCCAGCAGTGCCCCGCCGGGACAGGGAAAAACTAATGAAAAACTGTTTTTT
TRBD2 | TRBJ2-1 | TRBV20-1 | many | CSASPTSGTNNEQFF | TGCAGTGCTAGCCCGACTAGCGGGACTAACAATGAGCAGTTCTTC
NA | TRBJ1-3 | TRBV6-1 | medium-sized | CASTLALRPSGNTIYF | TGTGCCAGCACCTTGGCGTTAAGACCGTCTGGAAACACCATATATTTT
NA | TRBJ1-1 | TRBV27 | medium-sized | CASRPAGGYTEAFF | TGTGCCAGCAGGCCAGCAGGCGGGTACACTGAAGCTTTCTTT
TRBD1 | TRBJ2-1 | TRBV7-6 | many | CASSLWAGGSYNEQFF | TGTGCCAGCAGCTTATGGGCAGGGGGCTCCTACAATGAGCAGTTCTTC
TRBD2 | TRBJ2-7 | TRBV29-1 | many | CSVPSGGADEQYF | TGCAGCGTCCCCAGCGGGGGGGCAGACGAGCAGTACTTC
NA | TRBJ1-1 | TRBV6-1 | medium-sized | CAANLRQNTEAFF | TGTGCCGCCAATCTTCGACAGAACACTGAAGCTTTCTTT
NA | TRBJ1-1 | TRBV3-1 | medium-sized | CASSQDGIRTEAFF | TGTGCCAGCAGCCAAGATGGCATAAGGACTGAAGCTTTCTTT
NA | TRBJ2-1 | TRBV7-2 | many | CASSLVPGLGANEQFF | TGTGCCAGCAGCTTAGTCCCGGGACTCGGAGCCAATGAGCAGTTCTTC
TRBD1 | TRBJ1-4 | TRBV4-1 | medium-sized | CASTFRQGQSREKLFF | TGCGCCAGCACTTTCCGACAGGGACAATCAAGGGAAAAACTGTTTTTT
TRBD1 | TRBJ2-1 | TRBV11-2 | many | CASSLDLLDPGQGSYEQFF | TGTGCCAGCAGCTTAGATCTCTTGGACCCGGGACAGGGTAGCTATGAGCAGTTCTTC
NA | TRBJ2-3 | TRBV11-2 | NA | CASRGAGTDTQYF | TGTGCCAGCAGGGGAGCCGGCACAGATACGCAGTATTTT
NA | TRBJ1-4 | TRBV29-1 | many | CSVNWGVEKLFF | TGCAGCGTTAATTGGGGAGTTGAAAAACTGTTTTTT
TRBD1 | TRBJ1-1 | TRBV20-1 | many | CSANPRQGTEGFF | TGCAGTGCCAATCCGAGACAGGGGACTGAAGGATTCTTT
NA | TRBJ2-4 | TRBV3-1 | NA | CASSQDPSSSRNIQYF | TGTGCCAGCAGCCAAGACCCGAGCTCCTCCAGGAACATTCAGTACTTC
NA | TRBJ2-6 | TRBV2 | many | CASSPTRAGANVLTF | TGTGCCAGCAGCCCGACCAGGGCTGGGGCCAACGTCCTGACTTTC
TRBD2 | TRBJ2-5 | TRBV15 | many | CATSRDRIGSGSSVQETQYF | TGTGCCACCAGCAGAGATCGAATAGGTAGCGGGAGCTCTGTCCAAGAGACCCAGTACTTC
NA | TRBJ1-5 | TRBV19 | NA | CASSMGGAQPQHF | TGTGCCAGTAGTATGGGCGGAGCTCAGCCCCAGCATTTT
NA | TRBJ1-1 | TRBV20-1 | many | CSAKTVTEAFF | TGCAGTGCAAAGACAGTAACTGAAGCTTTCTTT
NA | TRBJ2-1 | TRBV12-3/TRBV12-4 | few | CASRGGQTSSYNEQFF | TGTGCCAGCAGGGGGGGACAGACGAGCTCCTACAATGAGCAGTTCTTC
NA | TRBJ2-1 | TRBV7-9 | many | CASSLARTVWDEQFF | TGTGCCAGCAGCTTAGCTAGGACAGTCTGGGATGAGCAGTTCTTC
NA | TRBJ1-1 | TRBV20-1 | NA | CSASGTPPEGNTEAFF | TGCAGTGCTAGTGGGACTCCTCCCGAAGGGAACACTGAAGCTTTCTTT
TRBD2 | TRBJ2-1 | TRBV19 | medium-sized | CASSIESGGAYEQFF | TGTGCCAGTAGTATAGAAAGCGGGGGGGCGTATGAGCAGTTCTTC